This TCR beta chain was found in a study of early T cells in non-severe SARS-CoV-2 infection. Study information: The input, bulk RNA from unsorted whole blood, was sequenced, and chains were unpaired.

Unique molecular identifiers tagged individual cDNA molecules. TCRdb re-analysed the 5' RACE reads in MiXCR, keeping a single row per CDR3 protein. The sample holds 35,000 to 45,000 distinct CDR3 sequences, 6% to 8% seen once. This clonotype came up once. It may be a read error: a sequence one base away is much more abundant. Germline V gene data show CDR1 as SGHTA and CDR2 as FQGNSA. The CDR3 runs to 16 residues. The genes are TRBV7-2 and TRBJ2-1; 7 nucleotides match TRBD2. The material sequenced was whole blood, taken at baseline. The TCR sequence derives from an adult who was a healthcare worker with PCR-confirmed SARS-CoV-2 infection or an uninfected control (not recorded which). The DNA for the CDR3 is TGTGCCAGCAGCTTAGTCCTAGCGGAGGGTTACAATGAGCAGTCCTTC. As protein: CASSLVLAEGYNEQSF.